This entry is about one T cell receptor beta chain. Its antigen is not identified. TCRdb's table, derived via immunoSEQ multiplex PCR, lists solely in-frame clones and lacks some. The sample includes more than 2 million clones, about 94% of them seen just once. The data originate from a study of shared clonotypes between healthy human individuals. Points from the study as a whole: Naive subsets generally had larger estimated richness than memory subsets. Compared with clonotypes that all four donors shared, non-shared clonotypes had lower generation probabilities.

V lost 4 bases, J lost 2 bases, and 6 bases lay in between. The germline gives CDR1 MNHEY, CDR2 SVGAGI. There are 14 residues in the CDR3. It was CD45RO-negative cells, positively selected for CCR7, that made up naive CD8 cells, with terminally differentiated effector memory CD45RA+ cells excluded. The sequence derives from a man in his late teens or twenties in good health. The sequenced sample consisted of naive CD8+ T cells sorted from blood. The genes are TRBV6-5 and TRBJ1-6; the D is unclear. CDR3 region: CASSSGPYNSPLHF. The CDR3 nucleotides are TGTGCCAGCAGTTCAGGCCCCTATAATTCACCCCTCCACTTT.